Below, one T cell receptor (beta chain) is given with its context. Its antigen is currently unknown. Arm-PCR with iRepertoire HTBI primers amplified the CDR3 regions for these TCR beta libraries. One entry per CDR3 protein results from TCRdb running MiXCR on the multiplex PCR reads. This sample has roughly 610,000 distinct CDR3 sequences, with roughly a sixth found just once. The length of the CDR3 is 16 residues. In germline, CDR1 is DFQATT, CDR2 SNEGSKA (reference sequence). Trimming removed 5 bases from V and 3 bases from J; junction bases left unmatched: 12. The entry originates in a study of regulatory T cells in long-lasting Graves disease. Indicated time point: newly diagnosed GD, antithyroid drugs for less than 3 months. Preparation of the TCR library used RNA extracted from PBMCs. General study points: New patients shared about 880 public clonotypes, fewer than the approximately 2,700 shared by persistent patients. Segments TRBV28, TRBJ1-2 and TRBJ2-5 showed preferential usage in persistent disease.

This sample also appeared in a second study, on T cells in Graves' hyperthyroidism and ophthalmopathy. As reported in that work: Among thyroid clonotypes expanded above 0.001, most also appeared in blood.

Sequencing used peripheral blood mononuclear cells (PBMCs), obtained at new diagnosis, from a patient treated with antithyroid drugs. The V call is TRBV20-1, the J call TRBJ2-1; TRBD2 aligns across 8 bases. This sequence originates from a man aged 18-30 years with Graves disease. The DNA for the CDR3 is TGCAGTGCTCCTGTCAAGCGGGGACTAGTCTACAATGAGCAGTTCTTC. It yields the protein CSAPVKRGLVYNEQFF.